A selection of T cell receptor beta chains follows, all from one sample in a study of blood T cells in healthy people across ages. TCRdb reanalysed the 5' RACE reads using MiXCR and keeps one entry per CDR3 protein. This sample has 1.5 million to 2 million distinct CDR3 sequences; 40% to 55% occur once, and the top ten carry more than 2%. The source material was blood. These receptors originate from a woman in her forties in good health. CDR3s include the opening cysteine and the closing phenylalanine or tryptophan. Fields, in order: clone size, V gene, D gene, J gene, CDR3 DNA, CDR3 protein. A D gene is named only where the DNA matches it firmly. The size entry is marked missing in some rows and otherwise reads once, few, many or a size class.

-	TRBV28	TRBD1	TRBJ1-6	TGTGCCAGCAGCGAGGACAGGGCGAGCTCACCCCTCCACTTT	CASSEDRASSPLHF
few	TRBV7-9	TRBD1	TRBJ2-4	TGTGCCAGCAGCCTCCAGGGGGCAGGCAAAAACATTCAGTACTTC	CASSLQGAGKNIQYF
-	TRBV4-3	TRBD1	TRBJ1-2	TGCGCCAGCAGCCAAGATGGGACAGGGGGCCATGGCTACACCTTC	CASSQDGTGGHGYTF
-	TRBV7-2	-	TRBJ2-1	TGTGCCAGCAGCTTAGCGCGGCAGCCTCCGAAGCAGTTCTTC	CASSLARQPPKQFF
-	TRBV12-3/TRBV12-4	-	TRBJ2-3	TGTGCCAGCAGACCCTTTGGAGCCGAGCAGTATTTT	CASRPFGAEQYF
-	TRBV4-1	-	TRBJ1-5	TGCGCCAGCAGCCAAGACGGGGATCTACTCAATCAGCCCCAGCATTTT	CASSQDGDLLNQPQHF
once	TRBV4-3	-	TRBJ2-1	TGCGGCAGCAGCCAAGATAATGCAGGGGATATTTACAATGAGCAGTTCTTC	CGSSQDNAGDIYNEQFF
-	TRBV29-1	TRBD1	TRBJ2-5	TGCAGCGTTATACAGGGGCCGCAAGAGACCCAGTACTTC	CSVIQGPQETQYF
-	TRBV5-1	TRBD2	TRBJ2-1	TGCGCCAGCAGCATGGGACTAGCGGGGGAAACCTCCTACAATGAGCAGTTCTTC	CASSMGLAGETSYNEQFF
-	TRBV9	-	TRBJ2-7	TGTGCCAGCAGCGTAAGTGATGGGGCCCAATACGAGCAGTACTTC	CASSVSDGAQYEQYF
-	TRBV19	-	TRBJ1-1	TGTGCCAGTAGCCTGACAGTGGACACTGAAGCTTTCTTT	CASSLTVDTEAFF
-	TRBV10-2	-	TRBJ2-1	TGCGCCACCAGGTCTAGCTCCTACAATGAGCAGTTCTTC	CATRSSSYNEQFF
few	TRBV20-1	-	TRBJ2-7	TGCAGTGCTAGAGATAAGGAAGGTCTGGCCGAGCAGTACTTC	CSARDKEGLAEQYF
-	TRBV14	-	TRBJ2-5	TGTGCCAGCAGCCAAGGGAGCGAGGGAATGGAGACCCAGTACTTC	CASSQGSEGMETQYF
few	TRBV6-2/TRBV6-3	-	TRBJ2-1	TGTGCCAGCAGTTACGGGACGATCAATGAGCAGTTCTTC	CASSYGTINEQFF